The 14 T cell receptor beta chains reported below all come from one sample, sequenced in a study of T cell responses to AZD1222 COVID-19 vaccine. TCRdb's copy holds only in-frame clones and misses some; the assay was immunoSEQ multiplex PCR. The profile shows fewer than 150,000 clones, about 89% of them singletons. The source material was peripheral blood, sampled 28 days after the second AZD1222 dose. The receptor source for this set is an adult who received the AZD1222 COVID-19 vaccine.

The chain combines TRBV19 with TRBJ1-1; 11 bases are a match to TRBD1. Germline-derived CDR1 and CDR2 are LNHDA and SQIVND (reference sequence). J lost 5 bases, V lost 5 bases, and 4 bases had no gene match. The CDR3 sequence is 14 residues long. DNA for the CDR3: TGTGCCAGTAGTTATGGGACAGGGGGTACTGAAGCTTTCTTT. As protein: CASSYGTGGTEAFF.

V usage is TRBV10-1 and J usage is TRBJ2-1; D perhaps matches TRBD2 (6 bases). The CDR3 runs to 14 residues. The ends were cut back, 2 bases at V and 10 bases at J, with 15 bases in the middle. Germline V CDR1 and CDR2: WNHNN, SYGVQD (reference sequence). The CDR3, as DNA: TGCGCCAGCAGTGAGAGTAATAGCGGTTGGGAGCAGTTCTTC. Translating gives CASSESNSGWEQFF.

The count of this clone is one. The CDR3, as DNA: TGTGCCAGCAGCCCGGGGGAGTTCACTGAAGCTTTCTTT. This sequence encodes CASSPGEFTEAFF. The V and J genes are TRBV12-3 or TRBV12-4 and TRBJ1-1; TRBD1 is a possible D gene (5 bases). The CDR3 totals 13 residues. Trimming shortened V by 6 bases and J by 4 bases, and 12 bases separated the two germline ends.

The V and J genes are TRBV11-2 and TRBJ2-7; D gene uncertain. The germline CDR1 and CDR2 sequences are SGHAT and FQNNGV. The V end lost 1 base, the J end lost 4 bases, and 11 bases lay between the germline ends. This CDR3 comprises 14 residues. The CDR3 bases are TGTGCCAGCAGCTTAGCTTCTTCATATTACGAGCAGTACTTC. Translating gives CASSLASSYYEQYF.

This sequence joins TRBV27 and TRBJ2-6; 7 positions agree with TRBD1. V dropped 4 bases and J dropped 0; count of bases not matched to a gene: 6. Germline lookup yields CDR1 MNHEY and CDR2 SMNVEV (reference sequence). The length of the CDR3 is 17 residues. The CDR3 coding sequence is TGTGCCAGCAGTTCTTGGACAGGTTCCTCTGGGGCCAACGTCCTGACTTTC. Translated: CASSSWTGSSGANVLTF.

The chain joins TRBV28 to TRBJ1-3, with D perhaps matching TRBD1 (5 bases). Germline assignment: CDR1 MDHEN and CDR2 SYDVKM. V dropped 6 bases and J dropped 7 bases, with 16 bases sitting between them. CDR3 length: 14 amino acids. CDR3: CASRGGQTKNTIYF. In DNA form, the CDR3 reads TGTGCCAGCAGAGGCGGACAAACCAAGAACACCATATATTTT.

The chain is built from TRBV2 and TRBJ1-1; D remains ambiguous. The CDR3 loop spans 13 amino acids. V lost 4 bases to trimming and J lost 2 bases, with 8 bases between them. The V gene's germline CDR1 is SNHLY and CDR2 FYNNEI. The CDR3 is CASSGEGNTEAFF. The CDR3 nucleotides read TGTGCCAGCAGTGGGGAGGGAAACACTGAAGCTTTCTTT.

V usage is TRBV5-5 and J usage is TRBJ2-6; TRBD2 aligns across 10 bases. V shed 2 bases, J shed 0 bases, and the junction held 8 bases outside the gene matches. The germline gives CDR1 SGHKS, CDR2 YYEKEE (reference sequence). This CDR3 spans 19 amino acids. For the CDR3, the DNA is TGTGCCAGCAGCTTCAGCGGGAGGGCTCTAGTCTCTGGGGCCAACGTCCTGACTTTC. Its translation is CASSFSGRALVSGANVLTF. The variable domain in full, with the rest retrieved from reference TRBV5-5 and TRBJ2-6, is DAGVTQSPTHLIKTRGQQVTLRCSPISGHKSVSWYQQVLGQGPQFIFQYYEKEERGRGNFPDRFSARQFPNYSSELNVNALLLGDSALYLCASSFSGRALVSGANVLTFGAGSRLTVL.

V is TRBV3-1 (or the pseudogene TRBV3-2) and J is TRBJ1-6, with D uncertain. With 1 base removed from V and 0 bases from J, the gap between germline ends came to 10 bases. The CDR3 totals 17 residues. The germline V gene encodes CDR1 LGHDT and CDR2 YNNKEL (reference sequence). CDR3 residues: CASSQGSVTSYNSPLHF. CDR3 in DNA: TGTGCCAGCAGCCAAGGTTCAGTCACCTCCTATAATTCACCCCTCCACTTT.

The V and J genes are TRBV30 and TRBJ1-2; D might be TRBD1 (5 bases). Trimming pared 2 bases from V and 5 bases from J, leaving 9 bases between. The V gene's germline CDR1 is GTSNPN and CDR2 SVGIG (reference sequence). The CDR3 loop spans 12 amino acids. Here the CDR3 reads CAWSSTGYGYTF. CDR3 sequence (DNA): TGTGCCTGGAGTTCAACAGGTTATGGCTACACCTTC.

The chain combines TRBV5-1 with TRBJ1-4; perhaps TRBD1 as D (5 bases). Germline V CDR1 and CDR2: SGHRS, YFSETQ. Trimming took 1 base from V and 6 from J, leaving 10 bases between them. The CDR3 is 14 residues long. DNA for the CDR3: TGCGCCAGCAGCTTGCGGACGGGGGATGAAAAACTGTTTTTT. This sequence encodes CASSLRTGDEKLFF. Looking up the rest from reference TRBV5-1 and TRBJ1-4 gives the full variable domain: KAGVTQTPRYLIKTRGQQVTLSCSPISGHRSVSWYQQTPGQGLQFLFEYFSETQRNKGNFPGRFSGRQFSNSRSEMNVSTLELGDSALYLCASSLRTGDEKLFFGSGTQLSVL.

The CDR3 region is CAWSGGGREAYEQYF. DNA for the CDR3: TGTGCCTGGAGTGGCGGTGGCAGGGAAGCCTACGAGCAGTACTTC. The chain uses TRBV30 and TRBJ2-7; a weak D match, TRBD1 (5 bases). The CDR3 contains 15 residues. Looked up from germline, CDR1 is GTSNPN and CDR2 is SVGIG (reference sequence). V was pared by 1 base and J by 2 bases, with 15 bases between.

The V call is TRBV7-9, the J call TRBJ1-2; D is uncertain. Trimming removed 3 bases at V and 4 bases at J, with 15 bases between. The germline gives CDR1 SEHNR, CDR2 FQNEAQ (reference sequence). This CDR3 has 15 residues. This CDR3 reads CASSFILVAGYGYTF. The CDR3 DNA follows: TGTGCCAGCAGCTTTATCCTGGTCGCCGGCTATGGCTACACCTTC. Full variable domain (remainder filled in from reference TRBV7-9 and TRBJ1-2): DTGVSQNPRHKITKRGQNVTFRCDPISEHNRLYWYRQTLGQGPEFLTYFQNEAQLEKSRLLSDRFSAERPKGSFSTLEIQRTEQGDSAMYLCASSFILVAGYGYTFGSGTRLTVV.

V is TRBV3-1 (or the pseudogene TRBV3-2) and J is TRBJ1-5; 8 positions match TRBD1. Germline V gene data show CDR1 as LGHDT and CDR2 as YNNKEL (reference sequence). The CDR3 sequence is 16 residues long. Losses at the gene ends were 4 bases for V and 6 bases for J; bases not matched to a gene: 11. CDR3 nucleotide sequence: TGTGCCAGCAGCCCCGTCGCAGGGGGCGCGGGTCAGCCCCAGCATTTT. Translated: CASSPVAGGAGQPQHF.